These 10 T cell receptor beta chains share one sample of origin, sequenced in a study of cytomegalovirus exposure and HLA in healthy donors. Use of 60 Vbeta and 13 Jbeta primers characterized the PCR. Clones were read by immunoSEQ multiplex PCR, and TCRdb kept only the in-frame ones, dropping some. The sample records roughly 150,000 clones, roughly four fifths being singletons. The sample taken for sequencing was PBMCs. The receptors were sampled from a man aged 30-40 years in good health and CMV-seropositive.

The chain has TRBV2 and TRBJ1-4, with D hard to call. V was cut by 7 bases and J by 4 bases, with 10 bases left in between. Germline CDR1 is SNHLY and CDR2 is FYNNEI. The CDR3 runs 13 residues. CDR3 in DNA: TGTGCCAGCATTTCCCTTTTTAATGAAAAACTGTTTTTT. Protein: CASISLFNEKLFF.

The chain joins TRBV12-5 to TRBJ2-5; perhaps TRBD2 as D (6 bases). Germline values: CDR1 LGHNT, CDR2 FRNRAP. V was cut by 1 base and J by 4 bases, with 16 bases left in between. The CDR3 has 16 amino acids. The CDR3 DNA reads as TGTGCTAGTGGTTTGGATCGCAAGGGGAGGACAGAGACCCAGTACTTC. The encoded protein is CASGLDRKGRTETQYF.

The V gene is TRBV19, the J gene TRBJ2-5, with TRBD2 matching 11 bases. V lost 6 bases and J lost 2; bases outside the gene matches: 5. In germline, CDR1 is LNHDA, CDR2 SQIVND (reference sequence). The CDR3 has 15 residues. This chain's CDR3 is CASSLAGGSQETQYF. CDR3 DNA: TGTGCCAGTAGCCTAGCGGGGGGCAGTCAAGAGACCCAGTACTTC.

The J gene is TRBJ2-7, the V gene TRBV28; 10 nucleotides line up with TRBD2. V was pared by 1 base and J by 2 bases, with 8 bases of the junction left unmatched. Germline loops: CDR1 MDHEN, CDR2 SYDVKM. The CDR3 sequence is 17 residues long. The DNA of the CDR3 is TGTGCCAGCAGTTTATTCAGCAAGAGCGGGGGGGCCTACGAGCAGTACTTC. Residues: CASSLFSKSGGAYEQYF.

Turning to this clone: A read error may produce the germline difference seen at one junction end. This sequence joins TRBV11-2 and TRBJ1-2, with D maybe TRBD1 (5 bases). CDR1 is SGHAT and CDR2 is FQNNGV in the germline V gene. This CDR3 has 14 amino acids. The CDR3 loop reads CASSLDSSNYGYTF. In DNA, the CDR3 is TGTGCCAGCAGCCTAGACAGTTCAAACTATGGCTACACCTTC.

The chain employs TRBV5-1 and TRBJ2-5, with D maybe TRBD2 (5 bases). V lost 0 bases and J 5 bases, leaving 11 bases between the germline ends. CDR1 SGHRS and CDR2 YFSETQ come from the germline V gene. The CDR3 extends over 14 amino acids. For the CDR3, the DNA is TGCGCCAGCAGCTTGGAAGGGTGGAGGGAGACCCAGTACTTC. Translated: CASSLEGWRETQYF. Combining the CDR3 with reference TRBV5-1 and TRBJ2-5 gives the whole variable domain KAGVTQTPRYLIKTRGQQVTLSCSPISGHRSVSWYQQTPGQGLQFLFEYFSETQRNKGNFPGRFSGRQFSNSRSEMNVSTLELGDSALYLCASSLEGWRETQYFGPGTRLLVL.

This clone was counted between two and nine times. For the CDR3, the DNA is TGCAGCGTTAAGGACAGGGGCTTGGAGCAGTACTTC. Translating gives CSVKDRGLEQYF. V is TRBV29-1 and J is TRBJ2-7; TRBD1 matches 9 bases. Germline lookup yields CDR1 SQVTM and CDR2 ANQGSEA. Trimming cost V 5 bases and J 7 bases; bases outside gene matches: 6. The CDR3 runs to 12 residues.

The sample holds one count of this clone. The chain uses TRBV25-1 and TRBJ2-3; a possible D gene is TRBD2 (6 bases). CDR1 is MGHDK and CDR2 is SYGVNS in the germline V gene. This CDR3 is 15 amino acids long. V lost 3 bases and J lost 2, with 12 bases in between. CDR3 nucleotide sequence: TGTGCCAGCAGTGATGGTAGCGGCAACACAGATACGCAGTATTTT. Protein: CASSDGSGNTDTQYF.

V and J are TRBV28 and TRBJ2-2; 11 bases agree with TRBD1. Germline assignment: CDR1 MDHEN and CDR2 SYDVKM. With 5 bases clipped from V and 6 bases from J, the junction kept 5 bases outside the gene matches. The CDR3 has 15 residues. The CDR3: CASSNADRGPGELFF. The CDR3 nucleotides read TGTGCCAGCAGTAACGCGGACAGGGGGCCCGGGGAGCTGTTTTTT.

This chain connects TRBV4-1 to TRBJ2-1, with 7 bases matching TRBD1. The V gene's germline CDR1 is MGHRA and CDR2 YSYEKL. The CDR3 has 16 residues. The V segment lost 0 bases and the J segment 9 bases; nucleotides outside the gene matches: 11. CDR3 sequence: CASSQDVRTGPPEQFF. DNA of the CDR3: TGCGCCAGCAGCCAAGATGTAAGGACAGGCCCACCTGAGCAGTTCTTC.